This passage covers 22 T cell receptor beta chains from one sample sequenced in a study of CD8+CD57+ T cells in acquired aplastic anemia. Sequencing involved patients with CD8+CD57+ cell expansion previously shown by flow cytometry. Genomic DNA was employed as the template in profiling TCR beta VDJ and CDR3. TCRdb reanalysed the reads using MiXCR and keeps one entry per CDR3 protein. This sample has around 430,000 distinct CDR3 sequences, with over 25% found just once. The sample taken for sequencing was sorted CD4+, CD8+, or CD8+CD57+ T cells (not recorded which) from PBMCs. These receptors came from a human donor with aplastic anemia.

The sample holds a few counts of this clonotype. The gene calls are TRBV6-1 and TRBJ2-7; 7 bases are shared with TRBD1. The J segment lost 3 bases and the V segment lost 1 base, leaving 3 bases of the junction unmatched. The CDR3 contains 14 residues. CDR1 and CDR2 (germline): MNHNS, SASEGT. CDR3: CASSEGGQSYEQYF. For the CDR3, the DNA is TGTGCCAGCAGTGAAGGGGGACAGAGCTACGAGCAGTACTTC.

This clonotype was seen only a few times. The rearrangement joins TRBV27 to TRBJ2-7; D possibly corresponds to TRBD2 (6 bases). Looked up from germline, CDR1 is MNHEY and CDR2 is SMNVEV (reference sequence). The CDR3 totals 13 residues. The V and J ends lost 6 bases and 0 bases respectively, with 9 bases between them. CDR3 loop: CASRETSSYEQYF. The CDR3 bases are TGTGCCAGCAGAGAGACTAGCTCCTACGAGCAGTACTTC.

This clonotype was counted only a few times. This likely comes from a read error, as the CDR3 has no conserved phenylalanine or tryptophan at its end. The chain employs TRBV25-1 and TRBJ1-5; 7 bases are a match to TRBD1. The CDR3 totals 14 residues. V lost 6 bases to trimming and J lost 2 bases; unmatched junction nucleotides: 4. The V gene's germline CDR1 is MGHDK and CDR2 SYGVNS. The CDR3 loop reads CASSHGQGNQPQHS. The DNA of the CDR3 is TGTGCCAGCAGCCACGGACAGGGCAATCAGCCCCAGCATTCT.

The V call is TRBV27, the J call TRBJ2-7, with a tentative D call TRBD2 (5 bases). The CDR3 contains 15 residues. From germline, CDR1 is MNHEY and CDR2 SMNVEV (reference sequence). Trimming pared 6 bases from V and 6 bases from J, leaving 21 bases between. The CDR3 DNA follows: TGTGCCAGCAGCTTCCTATCGGGGTCCTTCTCCGAGCAGTACTTC. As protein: CASSFLSGSFSEQYF.

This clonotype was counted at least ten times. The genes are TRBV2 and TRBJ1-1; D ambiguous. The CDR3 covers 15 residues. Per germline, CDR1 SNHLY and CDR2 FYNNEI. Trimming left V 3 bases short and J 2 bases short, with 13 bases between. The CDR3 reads CASSDHLWSNTEAFF. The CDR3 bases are TGTGCCAGCAGTGATCACCTCTGGAGCAACACTGAAGCTTTCTTT.

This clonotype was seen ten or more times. CDR3 region: CASSGSFRDQPQHF. The CDR3 region has the DNA TGTGCCAGTAGTGGCTCTTTCCGGGATCAGCCCCAGCATTTT. The gene calls are TRBV19 and TRBJ1-5; D is undetermined. The CDR3 is 14 amino acids. Germline CDR1 reads LNHDA; CDR2 reads SQIVND (reference sequence). The V gene lost 5 bases and the J gene lost 5 bases, with 13 bases spanning the gap.

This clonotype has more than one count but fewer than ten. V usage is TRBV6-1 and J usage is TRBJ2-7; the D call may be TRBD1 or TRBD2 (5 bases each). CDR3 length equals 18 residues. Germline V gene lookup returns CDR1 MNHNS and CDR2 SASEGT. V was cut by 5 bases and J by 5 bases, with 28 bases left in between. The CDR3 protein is CASSRIGRAGATTHEQYF. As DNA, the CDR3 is TGTGCCAGCAGTCGGATCGGAAGGGCTGGGGCGACTACCCACGAGCAGTACTTC.

The CDR3 region has the DNA TGTGCCATCAGTGGGACCGGCGGGGAGACCCAGTACTTC. This translates into CAISGTGGETQYF. The V gene is TRBV10-3, the J gene TRBJ2-5; possibly TRBD2 for D (5 bases). The CDR3 runs 13 residues. The V end lost 4 bases, the J end lost 5 bases, and 11 bases lay between the germline ends. The germline gives CDR1 ENHRY, CDR2 SYGVKD.

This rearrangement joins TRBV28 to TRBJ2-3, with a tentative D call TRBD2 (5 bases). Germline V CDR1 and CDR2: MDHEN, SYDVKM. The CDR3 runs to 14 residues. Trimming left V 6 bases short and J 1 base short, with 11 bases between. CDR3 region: CASRGWGGTDTQYF. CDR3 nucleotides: TGTGCCAGCAGGGGTTGGGGAGGCACAGATACGCAGTATTTT. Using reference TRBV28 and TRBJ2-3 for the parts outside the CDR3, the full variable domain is DVKVTQSSRYLVKRTGEKVFLECVQDMDHENMFWYRQDPGLGLRLIYFSYDVKMKEKGDIPEGYSVSREKKERFSLILESASTNQTSMYLCASRGWGGTDTQYFGPGTRLTVL.

CDR3 DNA: TGTGCCAGCACCCTAAACGACAGGGCAAATTCACCCCTCCACTTT. This encodes CASTLNDRANSPLHF. The J gene is TRBJ1-6, the V gene TRBV5-6; 7 bases are shared with TRBD1. J lost 7 bases, V lost 6 bases, and 10 bases had no gene match. The CDR3 extends over 15 amino acids. CDR1 and CDR2 (germline): SGHDT, YYEEEE.

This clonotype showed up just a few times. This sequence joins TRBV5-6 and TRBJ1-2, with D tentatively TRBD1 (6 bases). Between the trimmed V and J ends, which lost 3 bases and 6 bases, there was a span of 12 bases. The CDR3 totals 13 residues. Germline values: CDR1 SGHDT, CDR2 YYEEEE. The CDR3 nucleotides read TGTGCCAGCAGCTACGACAGGTCAAATGGCTACACCTTC. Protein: CASSYDRSNGYTF.

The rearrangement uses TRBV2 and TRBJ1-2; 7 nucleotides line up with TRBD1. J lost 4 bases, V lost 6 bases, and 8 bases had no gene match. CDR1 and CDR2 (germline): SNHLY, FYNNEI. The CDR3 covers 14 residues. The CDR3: CASSSLEGAYGYTF. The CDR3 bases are TGTGCCAGCAGCTCGTTGGAGGGGGCCTATGGCTACACCTTC.

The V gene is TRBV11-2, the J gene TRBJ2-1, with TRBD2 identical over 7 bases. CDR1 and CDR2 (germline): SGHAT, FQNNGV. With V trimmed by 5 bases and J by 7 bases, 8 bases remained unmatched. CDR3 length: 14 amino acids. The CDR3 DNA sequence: TGTGCCAGCAGCCTCGGCGGGAGTGGGAATGAGCAGTTCTTC. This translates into CASSLGGSGNEQFF. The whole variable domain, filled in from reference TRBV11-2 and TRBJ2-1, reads EAGVAQSPRYKIIEKRQSVAFWCNPISGHATLYWYQQILGQGPKLLIQFQNNGVVDDSQLPKDRFSAERLKGVDSTLKIQPAKLEDSAVYLCASSLGGSGNEQFFGPGTRLTVL.

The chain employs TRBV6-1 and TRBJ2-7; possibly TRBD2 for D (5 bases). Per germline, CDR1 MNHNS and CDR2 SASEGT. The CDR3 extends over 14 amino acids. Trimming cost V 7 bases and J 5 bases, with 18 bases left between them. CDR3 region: CASTLSGWTDEQYF. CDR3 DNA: TGTGCCAGCACTCTTTCGGGGTGGACCGACGAGCAGTACTTC.

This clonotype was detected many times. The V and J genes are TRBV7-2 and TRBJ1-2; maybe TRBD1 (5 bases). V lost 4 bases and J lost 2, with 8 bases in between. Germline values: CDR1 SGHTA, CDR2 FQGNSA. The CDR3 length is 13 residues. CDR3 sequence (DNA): TGTGCCAGCAGCTCAGGGTTGAACTATGGCTACACCTTC. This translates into CASSSGLNYGYTF.

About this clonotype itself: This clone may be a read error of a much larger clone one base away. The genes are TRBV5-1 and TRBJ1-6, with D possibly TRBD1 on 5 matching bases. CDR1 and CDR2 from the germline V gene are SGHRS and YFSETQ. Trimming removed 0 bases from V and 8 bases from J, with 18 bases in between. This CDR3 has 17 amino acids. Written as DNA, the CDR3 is TGCGCCAGCAGCTTGGACCAGTGGATAGGGGACGATTCACCCCTCCACTTT. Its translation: CASSLDQWIGDDSPLHF.

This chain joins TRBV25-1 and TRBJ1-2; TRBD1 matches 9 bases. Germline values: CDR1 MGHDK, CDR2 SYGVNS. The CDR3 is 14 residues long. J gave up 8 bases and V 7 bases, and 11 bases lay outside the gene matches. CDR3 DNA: TGTGCCAGCACAAGCCCGGGACAGGGAAGGGGCTACACCTTC. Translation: CASTSPGQGRGYTF.

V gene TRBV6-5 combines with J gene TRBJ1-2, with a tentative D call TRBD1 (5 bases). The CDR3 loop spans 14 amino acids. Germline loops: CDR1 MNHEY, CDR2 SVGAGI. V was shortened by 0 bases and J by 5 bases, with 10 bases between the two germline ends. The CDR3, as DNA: TGTGCCAGCAGTTACTCGGGGCAGATATATGGCTACACCTTC. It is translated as CASSYSGQIYGYTF.

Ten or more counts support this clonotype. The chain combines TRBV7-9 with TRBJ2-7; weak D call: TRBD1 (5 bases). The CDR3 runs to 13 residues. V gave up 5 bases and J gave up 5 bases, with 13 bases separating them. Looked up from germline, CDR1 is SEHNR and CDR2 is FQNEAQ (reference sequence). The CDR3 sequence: CASSRDSPDEQYF. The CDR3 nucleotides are TGTGCCAGCAGCCGAGACAGTCCTGACGAGCAGTACTTC.

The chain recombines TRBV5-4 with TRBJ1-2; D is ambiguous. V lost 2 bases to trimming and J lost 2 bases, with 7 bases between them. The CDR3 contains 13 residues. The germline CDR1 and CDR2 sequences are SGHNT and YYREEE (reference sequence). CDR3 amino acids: CASSFSLNYGYTF. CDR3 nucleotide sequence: TGTGCCAGCAGCTTTAGCTTAAACTATGGCTACACCTTC.

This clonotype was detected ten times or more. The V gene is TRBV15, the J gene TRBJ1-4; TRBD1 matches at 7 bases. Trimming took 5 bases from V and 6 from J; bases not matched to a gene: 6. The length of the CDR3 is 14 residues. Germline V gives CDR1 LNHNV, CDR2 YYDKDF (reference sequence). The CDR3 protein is CATSFTGVHEKLFF. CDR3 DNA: TGTGCCACCAGCTTTACAGGGGTGCATGAAAAACTGTTTTTT. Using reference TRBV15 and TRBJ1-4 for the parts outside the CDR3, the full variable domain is DAMVIQNPRYQVTQFGKPVTLSCSQTLNHNVMYWYQQKSSQAPKLLFHYYDKDFNNEADTPDNFQSRRPNTSFCFLDIRSPGLGDTAMYLCATSFTGVHEKLFFGSGTQLSVL.

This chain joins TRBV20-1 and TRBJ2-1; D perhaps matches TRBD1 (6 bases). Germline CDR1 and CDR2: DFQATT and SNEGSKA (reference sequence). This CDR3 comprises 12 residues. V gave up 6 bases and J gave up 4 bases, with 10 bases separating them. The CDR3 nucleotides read TGCAGTGCCACGGACAGTTACAATGAGCAGTTCTTC. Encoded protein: CSATDSYNEQFF.